The rows below give T cell receptor beta chains drawn from one sample of a study of blood T cells in healthy people across ages. TCRdb re-derived calls from the 5' RACE reads in MiXCR, one entry per CDR3 protein. The sample holds some 850,000 distinct CDR3 sequences, under 30% seen once. This sample was shared with a second study, whose subject was T cells of mothers and their children.

Sequenced: blood. The receptors here all came from a boy younger than 18 in good health. The CDR3 runs from the conserved cysteine through the conserved F or W. The D gene is left open where the match is weak. Rows give clone size only sometimes, using once, few, many, or a class for an expanded clone.

TRBV5-5,TRBJ1-5,few,15,.,TGTGCCAGCAGCTTGGGGGGGGCGCGCAATCAGCCCCAGCATTTT,CASSLGGARNQPQHF
TRBV5-5,TRBJ1-2,.,13,.,TGTGCCAGCAGCCTGCCCGGGATCTATGGCTACACCTTC,CASSLPGIYGYTF
TRBV10-2,TRBJ1-3,.,11,.,TGCGCCAGCAGTGAGTGGGACACCATATATTTT,CASSEWDTIYF
TRBV12-3/TRBV12-4,TRBJ2-1,.,15,.,TGTGCCAGCAGTTTGATCGCGGGGCTTACGAATGAGCAGTTCTTC,CASSLIAGLTNEQFF
TRBV7-3,TRBJ2-5,.,15,TRBD1,TGTGCCAGCAGCCAGGGGGGACAGGGAGGGGAGACCCAGTACTTC,CASSQGGQGGETQYF
TRBV9,TRBJ1-1,.,15,TRBD1,TGTGCCAGCAGCGGGACAGGGGGAATGAACACTGAAGCTTTCTTT,CASSGTGGMNTEAFF
TRBV7-2,TRBJ2-5,.,16,TRBD2,TGTGCCAGCAGCCTATGGGCAGGGACTAGCGAAGAGACCCAGTACTTC,CASSLWAGTSEETQYF
TRBV29-1,TRBJ1-1,once,14,.,TGCAGCGTCCCCAAGGGGAAGGGGGGACTTGAAGCTTTCTTT,CSVPKGKGGLEAFF
TRBV12-3/TRBV12-4,TRBJ2-5,.,16,TRBD2,TGTGTCAGCAGAAGAAAGACTAGCGGGGGGCAAGAGACCCAGTACTTC,CVSRRKTSGGQETQYF
TRBV5-1,TRBJ2-3,.,15,.,TGCGCCAGCAGCTTGGACAGCGGGCGCACAGATACGCAGTATTTT,CASSLDSGRTDTQYF
TRBV5-1,TRBJ2-3,.,16,.,TGCGCCAGCAGCGACTTCTGGGGGCTCAACCTGGATACGCAGTATTTT,CASSDFWGLNLDTQYF
TRBV2,TRBJ2-5,.,11,.,TGTGCCAGCAGTGAAGCCGGGGCCCAGTACTTC,CASSEAGAQYF
TRBV13,TRBJ1-3,few,12,.,TGTGCCATCTCTGAGTCTGCAAACACCATATATTTT,CAISESANTIYF
TRBV12-5,TRBJ1-5,few,15,.,TGTGCTAGTGGTTTGGTAACGTTTAGCAATCAGCCCCAGCATTTT,CASGLVTFSNQPQHF
TRBV27,TRBJ2-7,few,11,.,TGTGCCAGCAGTGCAGGGGTGGAGCAGTACTTC,CASSAGVEQYF
TRBV20-1,TRBJ2-1,.,13,TRBD2,TGCAGTGCTCGGACTAGCGGGGTTTATGAGCAGTTCTTC,CSARTSGVYEQFF
TRBV6-5,TRBJ2-1,.,14,.,TGTGCCAGCAAGGGGGGGACCCTATACAATGAGCAGTTCTTC,CASKGGTLYNEQFF
TRBV6-2/TRBV6-3,TRBJ2-5,.,14,.,TGTGCCTGCAGCGTTATTGACAGAAAAGAGACCCAGTACTTC,CACSVIDRKETQYF
TRBV30,TRBJ1-5,.,15,TRBD1,TGTGCCTGGAGTATCGGACAGGGTAGATCTCAGCCCCAGCATTTT,CAWSIGQGRSQPQHF
TRBV2,TRBJ2-4,many,14,TRBD1,TGTGCCAGCAGGGGGACAGGGATATCGAACATTCAGTACTTC,CASRGTGISNIQYF
TRBV7-2,TRBJ2-7,few,14,TRBD1,TGTGCCAGCAGGGACAGGGGAGAAACCTACGAGCAGTACTTC,CASRDRGETYEQYF
TRBV29-1,TRBJ2-1,few,10,.,TGCAGCGTTGTAAGGAATGAGCAGTTCTTC,CSVVRNEQFF
TRBV7-3,TRBJ2-1,few,14,.,TGTGCCAGCAGCTTAAGAGGTGGCCCGAGTGAGCAGTTCTTC,CASSLRGGPSEQFF
TRBV7-2,TRBJ2-5,.,15,TRBD1,TGTGCCAGCAGCTCGATGACAGGGGGCCCTTTAACCCAGTACTTC,CASSSMTGGPLTQYF
TRBV30,TRBJ2-5,.,11,.,TGTGCCTGGAGTGCGGAGCATGGCCAGTACTTC,CAWSAEHGQYF
TRBV11-1,TRBJ2-3,few,14,TRBD1,TGTGCCAGCAAGGCAGGGGGCCGCACAGATACGCAGTATTTT,CASKAGGRTDTQYF
TRBV6-2/TRBV6-3,TRBJ2-1,.,15,.,TGTGCCAGCGGTCTCCCGCAGGGTGTTGGAAATGAGCAGTTCTTC,CASGLPQGVGNEQFF
TRBV5-5,TRBJ2-5,.,16,TRBD2,TGTGCCAGCAGCTTGACTAGCGGGGTGTACCAAGAGACCCAGTACTTC,CASSLTSGVYQETQYF
TRBV20-1,TRBJ1-2,once,15,TRBD1,TGCAGTGCTAGAATAGGACAGGGGGCTGAATATGGCTACACCTTC,CSARIGQGAEYGYTF
TRBV4-2,TRBJ2-1,.,17,TRBD2,TGTGCCAGCAGCCATCCCGATAGCGGGGGCCTTTACAATGAGCAGTTCTTC,CASSHPDSGGLYNEQFF
TRBV28,TRBJ1-1,few,12,.,TGTGCCAGCAGTCCGGGCGGGCGTCAAGCTTTCTTT,CASSPGGRQAFF
TRBV12-3/TRBV12-4,TRBJ2-2,.,12,.,TGTGCCAGCTGCTGGGTAACCGGGGAGCTGTTTTTT,CASCWVTGELFF
TRBV5-1,TRBJ1-4,few,13,.,TGCGCCAGCAGCTTGGATCAGGGGGAAAAACTGTTTTTT,CASSLDQGEKLFF
TRBV7-2,TRBJ2-4,.,11,.,TGTGCCAGTATGGGGCAAAACATTCAGTACTTC,CASMGQNIQYF
TRBV20-1,TRBJ2-1,.,15,TRBD2,TGCAGTGCTAGAAATAGCGGGGGGGTCTACAATGAGCAGTTCTTC,CSARNSGGVYNEQFF
TRBV4-1,TRBJ1-2,.,13,TRBD1,TGCGCCAGCAGCGATACAGGGGGCTATGGCTACACCTTC,CASSDTGGYGYTF
TRBV7-3,TRBJ2-1,.,13,.,TGTGCCAGCAGCGACGTAGGGCACAATGAGCAGTTCTTC,CASSDVGHNEQFF
TRBV12-3/TRBV12-4,TRBJ1-6,few,14,.,TGTGCCAGCAGCCCCGGGGAGGCGGATTCACCCCTCCACTTT,CASSPGEADSPLHF
TRBV19,TRBJ2-1,.,15,.,TGTGCCAGTAGTATGTCGCGGATAGCCTACAATGAGCAGTTCTTC,CASSMSRIAYNEQFF
TRBV12-3/TRBV12-4,TRBJ2-5,few,15,TRBD1,TGTGCCAGCAGTTCCCGGGACAGGGGGAGCCAGACCCAGTACTTC,CASSSRDRGSQTQYF
TRBV20-1,TRBJ2-7,.,15,.,TGCAGTGCTAGAGATAGAGACTGGCTCCCCTACGAGCAGTACTTC,CSARDRDWLPYEQYF